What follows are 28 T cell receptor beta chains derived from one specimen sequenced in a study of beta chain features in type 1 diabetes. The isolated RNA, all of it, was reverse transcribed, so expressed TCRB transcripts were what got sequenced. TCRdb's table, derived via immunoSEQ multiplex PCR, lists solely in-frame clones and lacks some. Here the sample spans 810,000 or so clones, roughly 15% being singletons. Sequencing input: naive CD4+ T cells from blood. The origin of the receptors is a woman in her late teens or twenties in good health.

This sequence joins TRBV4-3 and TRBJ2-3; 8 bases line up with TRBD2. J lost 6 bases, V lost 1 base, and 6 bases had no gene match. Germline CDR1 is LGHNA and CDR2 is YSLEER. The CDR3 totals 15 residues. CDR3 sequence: CASSQVGRAEDTQYF. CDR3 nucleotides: TGCGCCAGCAGCCAAGTCGGGAGGGCGGAGGATACGCAGTATTTT.

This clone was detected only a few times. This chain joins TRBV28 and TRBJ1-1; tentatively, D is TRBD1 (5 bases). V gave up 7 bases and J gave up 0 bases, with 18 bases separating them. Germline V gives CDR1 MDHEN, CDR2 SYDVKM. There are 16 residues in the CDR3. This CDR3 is CASINPRPRVNTEAFF. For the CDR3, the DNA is TGTGCCAGCATCAACCCCCGCCCCAGGGTGAACACTGAAGCTTTCTTT.

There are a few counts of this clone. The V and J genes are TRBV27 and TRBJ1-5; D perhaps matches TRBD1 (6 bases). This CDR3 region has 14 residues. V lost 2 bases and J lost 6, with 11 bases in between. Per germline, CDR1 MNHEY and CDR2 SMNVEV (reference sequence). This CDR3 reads CASSLAGVSQPQHF. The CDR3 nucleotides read TGTGCCAGCAGTTTAGCAGGGGTTTCTCAGCCCCAGCATTTT.

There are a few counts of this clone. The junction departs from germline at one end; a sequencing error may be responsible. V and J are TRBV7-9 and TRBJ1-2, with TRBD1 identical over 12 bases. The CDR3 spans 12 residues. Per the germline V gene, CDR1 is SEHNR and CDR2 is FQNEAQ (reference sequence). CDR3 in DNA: TGTGCCAGCGACGGGACAGGGGGCGCGATGGACTTC. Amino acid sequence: CASDGTGGAMDF.

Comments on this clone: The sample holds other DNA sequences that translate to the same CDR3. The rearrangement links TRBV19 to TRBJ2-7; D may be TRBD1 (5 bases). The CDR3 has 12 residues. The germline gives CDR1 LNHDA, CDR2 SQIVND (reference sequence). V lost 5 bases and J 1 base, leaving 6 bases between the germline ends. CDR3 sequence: CASSGQSYEQYF. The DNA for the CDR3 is TGTGCCAGTAGTGGACAATCCTACGAGCAGTACTTC. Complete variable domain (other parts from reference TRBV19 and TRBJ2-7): DGGITQSPKYLFRKEGQNVTLSCEQNLNHDAMYWYRQDPGQGLRLIYYSQIVNDFQKGDIAEGYSVSREKKESFPLTVTSAQKNPTAFYLCASSGQSYEQYFGPGTRLTVT.

CDR3 loop: CASSWGLAGGIGANVLTF. The CDR3 coding sequence is TGTGCCAGCAGCTGGGGACTAGCCGGCGGAATCGGGGCCAACGTCCTGACTTTC. V is TRBV5-4 and J is TRBJ2-6, with 9 bases matching TRBD2. The CDR3 is 18 residues long. J was trimmed by 4 bases and V by 3 bases; bases with no gene match: 11. CDR1 is SGHNT, CDR2 YYREEE, per germline (reference sequence).

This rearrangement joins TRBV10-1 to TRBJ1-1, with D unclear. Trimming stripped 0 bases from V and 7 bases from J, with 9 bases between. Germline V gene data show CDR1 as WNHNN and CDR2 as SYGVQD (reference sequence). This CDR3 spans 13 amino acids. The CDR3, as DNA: TGCGCCAGCAGTGAGTCTCGGGATTATGAAGCTTTCTTT. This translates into CASSESRDYEAFF.

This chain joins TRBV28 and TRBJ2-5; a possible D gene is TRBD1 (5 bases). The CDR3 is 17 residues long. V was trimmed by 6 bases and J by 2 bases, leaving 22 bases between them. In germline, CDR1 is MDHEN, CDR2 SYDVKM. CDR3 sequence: CASSPGSWGSTQETQYF. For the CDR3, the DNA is TGTGCCAGCAGCCCAGGGTCATGGGGCAGCACGCAAGAGACCCAGTACTTC.

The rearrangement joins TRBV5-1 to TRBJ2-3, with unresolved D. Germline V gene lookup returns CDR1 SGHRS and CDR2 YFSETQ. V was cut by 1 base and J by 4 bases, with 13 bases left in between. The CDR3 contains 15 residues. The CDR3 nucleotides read TGCGCCAGCAGCTTGCCCGCAAAAGTGGCAGATACGCAGTATTTT. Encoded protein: CASSLPAKVADTQYF.

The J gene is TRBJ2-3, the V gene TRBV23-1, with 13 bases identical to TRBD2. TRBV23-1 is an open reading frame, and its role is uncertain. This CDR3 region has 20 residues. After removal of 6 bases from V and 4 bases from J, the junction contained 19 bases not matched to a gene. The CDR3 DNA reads TGCGCCAGCAGCCTATGCGGACTAGCGGGAGAGTTATCGGTTGCAGATACGCAGTATTTT. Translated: CASSLCGLAGELSVADTQYF.

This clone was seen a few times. The CDR3 nucleotides read TGTGCCAGCAGATCGGGACAGAACTATGGCTACACCTTC. As protein: CASRSGQNYGYTF. The chain links TRBV25-1 to TRBJ1-2; 7 bases line up with TRBD1. The CDR3 spans 13 residues. Looked up from germline, CDR1 is MGHDK and CDR2 is SYGVNS. V dropped 6 bases and J dropped 2; count of bases not matched to a gene: 3.

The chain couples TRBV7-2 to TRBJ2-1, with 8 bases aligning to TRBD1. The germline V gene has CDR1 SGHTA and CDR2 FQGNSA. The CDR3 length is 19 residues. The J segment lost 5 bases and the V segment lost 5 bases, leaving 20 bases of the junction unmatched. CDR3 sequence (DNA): TGTGCCAGCAGCCTAGGCATTCTTCCCTTAGCAGGGGGCAACAATGAGCAGTTCTTC. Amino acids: CASSLGILPLAGGNNEQFF. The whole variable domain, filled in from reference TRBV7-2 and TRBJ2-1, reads GAGVSQSPSNKVTEKGKDVELRCDPISGHTALYWYRQSLGQGLEFLIYFQGNSAPDKSGLPSDRFSAERTGGSVSTLTIQRTQQEDSAVYLCASSLGILPLAGGNNEQFFGPGTRLTVL.

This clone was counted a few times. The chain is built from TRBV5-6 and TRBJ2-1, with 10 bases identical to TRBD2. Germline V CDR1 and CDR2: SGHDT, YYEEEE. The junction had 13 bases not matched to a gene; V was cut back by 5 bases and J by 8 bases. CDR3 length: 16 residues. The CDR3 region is CASRLSPSGRVDEQFF. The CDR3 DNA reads TGTGCCAGCAGACTGTCCCCTAGCGGGAGAGTTGATGAGCAGTTCTTC.

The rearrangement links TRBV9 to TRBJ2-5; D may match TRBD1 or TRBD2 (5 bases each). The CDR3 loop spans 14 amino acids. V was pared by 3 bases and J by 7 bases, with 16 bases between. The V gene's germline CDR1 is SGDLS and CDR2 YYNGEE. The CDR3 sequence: CASSGRGVEGTQYF. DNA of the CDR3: TGTGCCAGCAGCGGTAGGGGAGTAGAGGGGACCCAGTACTTC.

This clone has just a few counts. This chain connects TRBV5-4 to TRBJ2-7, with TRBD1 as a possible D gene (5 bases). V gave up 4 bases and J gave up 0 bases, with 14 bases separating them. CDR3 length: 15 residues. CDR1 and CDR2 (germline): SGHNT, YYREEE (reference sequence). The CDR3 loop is CASSPLGVSSYEQYF. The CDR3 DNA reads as TGTGCCAGCAGCCCCCTAGGGGTCTCCTCCTACGAGCAGTACTTC.

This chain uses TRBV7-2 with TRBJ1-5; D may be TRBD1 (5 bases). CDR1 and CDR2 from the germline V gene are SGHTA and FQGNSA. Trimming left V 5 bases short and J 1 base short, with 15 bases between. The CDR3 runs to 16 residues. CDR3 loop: CASSPGRGASNQPQHF. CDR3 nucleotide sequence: TGTGCCAGCAGCCCTGGAAGAGGGGCGAGCAATCAGCCCCAGCATTTT.

The CDR3 sequence: CASATLNTGELFF. CDR3 sequence (DNA): TGCGCCAGTGCGACTCTTAACACCGGGGAGCTGTTTTTT. The rearrangement uses TRBV5-1 and TRBJ2-2, with D unclear. V was clipped by 8 bases and J by 2 bases, with 10 bases between them. Germline CDR1 and CDR2: SGHRS and YFSETQ. CDR3 size: 13 residues.

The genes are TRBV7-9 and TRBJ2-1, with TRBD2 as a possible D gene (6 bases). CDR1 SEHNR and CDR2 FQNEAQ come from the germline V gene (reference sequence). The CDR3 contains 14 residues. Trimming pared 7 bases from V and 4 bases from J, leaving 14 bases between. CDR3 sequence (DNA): TGTGCCAGCACCCAAGCGGGTTCGTACAATGAGCAGTTCTTC. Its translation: CASTQAGSYNEQFF.

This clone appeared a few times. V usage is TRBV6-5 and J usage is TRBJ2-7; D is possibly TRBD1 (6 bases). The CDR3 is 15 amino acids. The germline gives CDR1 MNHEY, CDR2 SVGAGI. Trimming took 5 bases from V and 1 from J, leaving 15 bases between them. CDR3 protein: CASSLPGRGSYEQYF. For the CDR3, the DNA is TGTGCCAGCAGTCTCCCGGGTAGGGGGTCCTACGAGCAGTACTTC.

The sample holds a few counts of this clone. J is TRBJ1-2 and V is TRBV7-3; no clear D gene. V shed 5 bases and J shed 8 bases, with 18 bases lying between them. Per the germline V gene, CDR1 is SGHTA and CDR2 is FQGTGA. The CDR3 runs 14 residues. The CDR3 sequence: CASSPNHQAGGYTF. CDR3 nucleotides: TGTGCCAGCAGCCCAAACCACCAGGCTGGAGGCTACACCTTC.

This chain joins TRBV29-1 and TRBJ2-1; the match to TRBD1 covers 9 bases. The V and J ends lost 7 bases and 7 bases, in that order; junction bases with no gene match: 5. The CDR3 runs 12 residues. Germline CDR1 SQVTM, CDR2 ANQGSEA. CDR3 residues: CSGIQGANEQFF. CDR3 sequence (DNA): TGCAGCGGGATACAGGGGGCTAATGAGCAGTTCTTC.

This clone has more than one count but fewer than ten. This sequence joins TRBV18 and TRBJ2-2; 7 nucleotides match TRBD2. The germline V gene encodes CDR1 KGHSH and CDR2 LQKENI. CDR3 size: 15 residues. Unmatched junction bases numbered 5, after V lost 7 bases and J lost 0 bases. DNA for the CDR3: TGTGCCAGCTTAGCCGGGAGGCCGAACACCGGGGAGCTGTTTTTT. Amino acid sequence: CASLAGRPNTGELFF. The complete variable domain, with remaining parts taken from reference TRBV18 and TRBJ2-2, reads NAGVMQNPRHLVRRRGQEARLRCSPMKGHSHVYWYRQLPEEGLKFMVYLQKENIIDESGMPKERFSAEFPKEGPSILRIQQVVRGDSAAYFCASLAGRPNTGELFFGEGSRLTVL.

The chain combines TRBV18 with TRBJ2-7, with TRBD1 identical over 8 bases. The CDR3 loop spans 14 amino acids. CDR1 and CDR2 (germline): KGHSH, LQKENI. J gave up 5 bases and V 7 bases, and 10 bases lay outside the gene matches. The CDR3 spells CASFSGTGAHEQYF. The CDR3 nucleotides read TGTGCCAGCTTTTCCGGGACAGGAGCCCACGAGCAGTACTTC.

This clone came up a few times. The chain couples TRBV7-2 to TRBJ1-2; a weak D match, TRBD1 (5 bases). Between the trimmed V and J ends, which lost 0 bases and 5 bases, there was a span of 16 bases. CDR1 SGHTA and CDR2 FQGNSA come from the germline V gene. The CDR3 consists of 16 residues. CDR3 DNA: TGTGCCAGCAGCTTAGCGCTACAGGCGATGTTATATGGCTACACCTTC. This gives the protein CASSLALQAMLYGYTF. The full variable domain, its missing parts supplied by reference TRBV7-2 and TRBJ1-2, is GAGVSQSPSNKVTEKGKDVELRCDPISGHTALYWYRQSLGQGLEFLIYFQGNSAPDKSGLPSDRFSAERTGGSVSTLTIQRTQQEDSAVYLCASSLALQAMLYGYTFGSGTRLTVV.

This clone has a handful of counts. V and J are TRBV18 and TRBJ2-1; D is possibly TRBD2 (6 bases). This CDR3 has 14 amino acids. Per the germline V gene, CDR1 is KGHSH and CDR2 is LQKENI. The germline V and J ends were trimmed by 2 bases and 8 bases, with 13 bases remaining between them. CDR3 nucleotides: TGTGCCAGCTCACCAACTAGCCAGGACGATGAGCAGTTCTTC. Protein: CASSPTSQDDEQFF.

CDR3 DNA: TGCAGCGTCCAGTCCGGGACAGTCCCCTGGGGGCAGTACTTC. Amino acid sequence: CSVQSGTVPWGQYF. V and J are TRBV29-1 and TRBJ2-7; 7 nucleotides agree with TRBD1. This CDR3 has 14 amino acids. Germline lookup yields CDR1 SQVTM and CDR2 ANQGSEA. With V trimmed by 6 bases and J by 9 bases, 17 bases remained unmatched.

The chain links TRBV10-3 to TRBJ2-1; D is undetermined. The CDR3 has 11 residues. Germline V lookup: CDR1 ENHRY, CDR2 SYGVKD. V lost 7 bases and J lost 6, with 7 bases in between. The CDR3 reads CAIMRTNEQFF. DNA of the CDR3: TGTGCCATCATGAGGACCAATGAGCAGTTCTTC.

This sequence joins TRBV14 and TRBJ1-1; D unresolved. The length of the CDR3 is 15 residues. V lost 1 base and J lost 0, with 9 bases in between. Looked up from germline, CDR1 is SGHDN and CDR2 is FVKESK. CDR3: CASSQGSWVNTEAFF. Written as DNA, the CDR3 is TGTGCCAGCAGCCAAGGATCTTGGGTGAACACTGAAGCTTTCTTT. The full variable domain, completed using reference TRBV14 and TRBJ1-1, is EAGVTQFPSHSVIEKGQTVTLRCDPISGHDNLYWYRRVMGKEIKFLLHFVKESKQDESGMPNNRFLAERTGGTYSTLKVQPAELEDSGVYFCASSQGSWVNTEAFFGQGTRLTVV.